This T cell receptor (beta chain) originates from a study of shared clonotypes between healthy human individuals. General study results and limits: Clonotypes that were shared across a handful of donors made up about 4.5% of naive CD4 clonotypes. Rarefaction indicated that sorted-subset sequencing remained incomplete although depth was large. The four-donor shared clonotypes exceeded non-shared clonotypes in generation probability, with non-shared ones scoring lower.

Only Caucasian adults living in Nashville, Tennessee made up the donor group. The CDR3 sequence is 13 residues long. The junction had 5 bases not matched to a gene; V was cut back by 7 bases and J by 6 bases. Germline V gives CDR1 LNHDA, CDR2 SQIVND (reference sequence). Assay: immunoSEQ multiplex PCR; the TCRdb copy retains only in-frame clones and omits some. The sample yields under 2.5 million clones, around 90% seen once. Concerning this clone: What it binds is not known.

The sequenced material came from naive CD4+ T cells from PBMCs. Documented subset: CD45RA+ positively selected. This TCR derives from a man aged 18 to 30 in good health. Some clones in this sample may be carry-over from other donors' samples. The J gene is TRBJ2-3, the V gene TRBV19; 9 bases agree with TRBD2. In DNA, the CDR3 is TGTGCCAGTAAGGCTAGCGGGACGGATACGCAGTATTTT. Translating gives CASKASGTDTQYF.